This T cell receptor (beta chain) was identified in a study of identical twins. Study-level findings and limits: Modelling underestimated the level of out-of-frame TCR alpha sharing observed in monozygotic twins.

A single record per CDR3 protein comes from TCRdb applying MiXCR to the 5' RACE reads. The sample lists hundreds of thousands of distinct CDR3 sequences; around 20% were seen once. The CDR3 consists of 16 residues. After removal of 3 bases from V and 4 bases from J, the junction contained 6 bases not matched to a gene. Germline loops: CDR1 KGHDR, CDR2 SFDVKD. In its sample, this clonotype was seen a few times. No antigen is known for it. These data were also reused for a study on yellow fever vaccine responses in identical twins.

Sequenced material: CD4+ T cells sorted from blood. The chain links TRBV24-1 to TRBJ2-3; 10 positions match TRBD2. The TCR comes from a woman aged 18-29 years in good health. CDR3 sequence: CATSDRSSGSPDTQYF. CDR3 bases: TGTGCCACCAGTGATAGGTCTAGCGGGAGTCCAGATACGCAGTATTTT.